The 8 T cell receptor beta chains in this list originate from one sample, sequenced in a study of response to subunit inactivated influenza vaccine. TCRdb itself ran the RT-PCR reads through MiXCR, one entry per CDR3 protein. The data contain approximately 170,000 distinct CDR3 sequences, 14% of them seen just once; the ten biggest clones take up roughly 24%. The input for sequencing was CD8+ T cells sorted from PBMCs, taken 5 days after vaccination. Every receptor here comes from a man aged 45 to 65 who received an inactivated influenza vaccine.

This clonotype was detected many times. The V gene is TRBV6-2 or TRBV6-3, the J gene TRBJ2-7; D perhaps matches TRBD2 (5 bases). From germline, CDR1 is MNHEY and CDR2 SVGEGT. Trimming cost V 6 bases and J 5 bases, with 11 bases left between them. This CDR3 has 12 residues. CDR3 nucleotide sequence: TGTGCCAGCAGACGGGGATGGGACGAGCAGTACTTC. Amino acid sequence: CASRRGWDEQYF.

The genes are TRBV20-1 and TRBJ2-7; 9 nucleotides line up with TRBD1. The CDR3 sequence is 15 residues long. Germline V gene lookup returns CDR1 DFQATT and CDR2 SNEGSKA (reference sequence). The trim removed 4 bases at V and 5 bases at J, leaving 12 bases unmatched. CDR3 sequence: CSATPGQGVSDEQYF. The CDR3 DNA sequence: TGCAGTGCTACACCGGGACAGGGAGTATCGGACGAGCAGTACTTC.

This clonotype was recorded many times. The chain employs TRBV4-3 and TRBJ1-1; D not resolved. This CDR3 is built from 14 residues. V shed 0 bases and J shed 1 base, with 6 bases lying between them. Per the germline V gene, CDR1 is LGHNA and CDR2 is YSLEER. The CDR3, as DNA: TGCGCCAGCAGCCAAGATTCGGGGAACACTGAAGCTTTCTTT. Translation gives CASSQDSGNTEAFF.

This clonotype was counted at least ten times. V usage is TRBV12-3 or TRBV12-4 and J usage is TRBJ1-2, with TRBD1 matching 7 bases. The CDR3 sequence is 16 residues long. The trim removed 5 bases at V and 7 bases at J, leaving 16 bases unmatched. CDR3 loop: CASSPTDRARFGGYTF. The CDR3 nucleotides are TGTGCCAGCAGTCCCACCGACAGGGCGAGATTTGGTGGCTACACCTTC.

This clonotype appeared a few times. The gene calls are TRBV20-1 and TRBJ2-1, with 12 bases identical to TRBD2. Germline CDR1 and CDR2: DFQATT and SNEGSKA (reference sequence). The CDR3 totals 15 residues. Trimming cost V 5 bases and J 6 bases; bases outside gene matches: 8. The CDR3 DNA sequence: TGCAGTGCTCCAGACACTAGCGGGAGGTTCAATGAGCAGTTCTTC. This encodes CSAPDTSGRFNEQFF.

The chain recombines TRBV12-3 or TRBV12-4 with TRBJ1-2, with 7 bases lining up with TRBD1. This CDR3 is 17 amino acids long. Trimming cost V 6 bases and J 1 base; bases outside gene matches: 14. CDR3 residues: CASSPSGGTEFNYGYTF. The CDR3 DNA is TGTGCCAGCAGCCCATCGGGCGGGACAGAATTTAACTATGGCTACACCTTC.

This rearrangement joins TRBV15 to TRBJ2-1; 12 bases align to TRBD2. Unmatched junction bases numbered 9, after V lost 0 bases and J lost 6 bases. This CDR3 contains 18 residues. Germline V gives CDR1 LNHNV, CDR2 YYDKDF (reference sequence). CDR3 DNA: TGTGCCACCAGCAGAGATAGTCGACTAGCGGGAGTAAGCAATGAGCAGTTCTTC. It is translated as CATSRDSRLAGVSNEQFF. Looking up the rest from reference TRBV15 and TRBJ2-1 gives the full variable domain: DAMVIQNPRYQVTQFGKPVTLSCSQTLNHNVMYWYQQKSSQAPKLLFHYYDKDFNNEADTPDNFQSRRPNTSFCFLDIRSPGLGDTAMYLCATSRDSRLAGVSNEQFFGPGTRLTVL.

This clonotype has just a few counts. This rearrangement joins TRBV4-2 to TRBJ2-2; D tentatively reads TRBD1 or TRBD2 (5 bases each). V lost 3 bases and J lost 3, with 11 bases in between. The V gene's germline CDR1 is LGHNA and CDR2 YNFKEQ. CDR3 length equals 15 residues. This chain's CDR3 is CASSQSGTYTGELFF. The CDR3 DNA reads TGTGCCAGCAGCCAGTCCGGGACCTACACCGGGGAGCTGTTTTTT.